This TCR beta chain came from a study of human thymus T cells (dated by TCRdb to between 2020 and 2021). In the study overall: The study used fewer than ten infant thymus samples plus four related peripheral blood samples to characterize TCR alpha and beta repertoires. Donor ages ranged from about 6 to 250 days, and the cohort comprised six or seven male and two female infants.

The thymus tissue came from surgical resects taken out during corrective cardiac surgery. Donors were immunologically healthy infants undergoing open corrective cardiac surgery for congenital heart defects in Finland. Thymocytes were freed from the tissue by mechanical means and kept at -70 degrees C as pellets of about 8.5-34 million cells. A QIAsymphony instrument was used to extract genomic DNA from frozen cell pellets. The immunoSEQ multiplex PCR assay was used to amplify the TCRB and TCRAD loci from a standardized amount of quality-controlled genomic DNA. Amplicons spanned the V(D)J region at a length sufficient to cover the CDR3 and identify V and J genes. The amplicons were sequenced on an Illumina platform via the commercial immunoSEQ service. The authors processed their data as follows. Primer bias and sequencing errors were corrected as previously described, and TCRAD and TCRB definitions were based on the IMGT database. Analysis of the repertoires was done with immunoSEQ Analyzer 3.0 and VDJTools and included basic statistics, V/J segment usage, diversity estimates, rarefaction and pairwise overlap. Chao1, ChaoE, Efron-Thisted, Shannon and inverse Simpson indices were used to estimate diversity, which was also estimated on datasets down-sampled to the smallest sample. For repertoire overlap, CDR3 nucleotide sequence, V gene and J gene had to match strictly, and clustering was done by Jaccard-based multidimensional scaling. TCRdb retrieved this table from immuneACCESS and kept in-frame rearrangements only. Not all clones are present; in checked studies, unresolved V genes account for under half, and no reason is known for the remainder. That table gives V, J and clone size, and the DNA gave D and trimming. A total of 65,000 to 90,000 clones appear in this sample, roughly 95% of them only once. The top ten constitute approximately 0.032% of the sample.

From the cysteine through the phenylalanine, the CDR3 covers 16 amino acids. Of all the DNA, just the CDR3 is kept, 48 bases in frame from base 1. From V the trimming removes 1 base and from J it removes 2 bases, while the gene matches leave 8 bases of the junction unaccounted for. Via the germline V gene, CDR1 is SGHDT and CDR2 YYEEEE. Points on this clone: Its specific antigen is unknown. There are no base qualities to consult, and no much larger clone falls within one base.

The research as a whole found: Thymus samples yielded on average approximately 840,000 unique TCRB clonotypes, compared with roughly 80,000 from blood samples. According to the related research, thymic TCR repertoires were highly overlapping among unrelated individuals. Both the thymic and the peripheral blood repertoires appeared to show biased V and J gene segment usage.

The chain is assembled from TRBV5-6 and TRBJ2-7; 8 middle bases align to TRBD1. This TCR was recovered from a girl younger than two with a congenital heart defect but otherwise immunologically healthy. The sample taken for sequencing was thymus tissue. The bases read TGTGCCAGCAGCTTGACCGGGACAGGACATCCCTACGAGCAGTACTTC. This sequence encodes CASSLTGTGHPYEQYF.